This T cell receptor (beta chain) was observed in a study of cytomegalovirus exposure and HLA in healthy donors. Amplification used 60 Vbeta primers and 13 Jbeta primers. Here immunoSEQ multiplex PCR was the method, and the copy in TCRdb shows in-frame clones only, minus some. The repertoire includes about 150,000 clones, approximately 80% of them detected once, and around 7.3% sits in the top ten. Worth noting for this clone: Its matching antigen is unknown. Other DNA sequences within the sample encode an identical CDR3.

The CDR3 contains 12 residues. The V and J ends lost 3 bases and 7 bases respectively, with 7 bases between them. Germline V gives CDR1 LNHDA, CDR2 SQIVND (reference sequence). Study-level points and caveats: As confirmed in vitro, a few CMV-associated chains were specific for CMV antigens. CMV serostatus was the sole immune exposure information available. Using the classifier, cytomegalovirus status was reportedly diagnosed with high specificity and sensitivity.

This rearrangement joins TRBV19 to TRBJ2-1, with D uncertain. The sequenced sample was PBMCs. This receptor was identified in a man aged 25 to 40 in good health and CMV-seropositive. The CDR3 nucleotides read TGTGCCAGTAGTATTTTGCGTAATGAGCAGTTCTTC. Translation: CASSILRNEQFF.